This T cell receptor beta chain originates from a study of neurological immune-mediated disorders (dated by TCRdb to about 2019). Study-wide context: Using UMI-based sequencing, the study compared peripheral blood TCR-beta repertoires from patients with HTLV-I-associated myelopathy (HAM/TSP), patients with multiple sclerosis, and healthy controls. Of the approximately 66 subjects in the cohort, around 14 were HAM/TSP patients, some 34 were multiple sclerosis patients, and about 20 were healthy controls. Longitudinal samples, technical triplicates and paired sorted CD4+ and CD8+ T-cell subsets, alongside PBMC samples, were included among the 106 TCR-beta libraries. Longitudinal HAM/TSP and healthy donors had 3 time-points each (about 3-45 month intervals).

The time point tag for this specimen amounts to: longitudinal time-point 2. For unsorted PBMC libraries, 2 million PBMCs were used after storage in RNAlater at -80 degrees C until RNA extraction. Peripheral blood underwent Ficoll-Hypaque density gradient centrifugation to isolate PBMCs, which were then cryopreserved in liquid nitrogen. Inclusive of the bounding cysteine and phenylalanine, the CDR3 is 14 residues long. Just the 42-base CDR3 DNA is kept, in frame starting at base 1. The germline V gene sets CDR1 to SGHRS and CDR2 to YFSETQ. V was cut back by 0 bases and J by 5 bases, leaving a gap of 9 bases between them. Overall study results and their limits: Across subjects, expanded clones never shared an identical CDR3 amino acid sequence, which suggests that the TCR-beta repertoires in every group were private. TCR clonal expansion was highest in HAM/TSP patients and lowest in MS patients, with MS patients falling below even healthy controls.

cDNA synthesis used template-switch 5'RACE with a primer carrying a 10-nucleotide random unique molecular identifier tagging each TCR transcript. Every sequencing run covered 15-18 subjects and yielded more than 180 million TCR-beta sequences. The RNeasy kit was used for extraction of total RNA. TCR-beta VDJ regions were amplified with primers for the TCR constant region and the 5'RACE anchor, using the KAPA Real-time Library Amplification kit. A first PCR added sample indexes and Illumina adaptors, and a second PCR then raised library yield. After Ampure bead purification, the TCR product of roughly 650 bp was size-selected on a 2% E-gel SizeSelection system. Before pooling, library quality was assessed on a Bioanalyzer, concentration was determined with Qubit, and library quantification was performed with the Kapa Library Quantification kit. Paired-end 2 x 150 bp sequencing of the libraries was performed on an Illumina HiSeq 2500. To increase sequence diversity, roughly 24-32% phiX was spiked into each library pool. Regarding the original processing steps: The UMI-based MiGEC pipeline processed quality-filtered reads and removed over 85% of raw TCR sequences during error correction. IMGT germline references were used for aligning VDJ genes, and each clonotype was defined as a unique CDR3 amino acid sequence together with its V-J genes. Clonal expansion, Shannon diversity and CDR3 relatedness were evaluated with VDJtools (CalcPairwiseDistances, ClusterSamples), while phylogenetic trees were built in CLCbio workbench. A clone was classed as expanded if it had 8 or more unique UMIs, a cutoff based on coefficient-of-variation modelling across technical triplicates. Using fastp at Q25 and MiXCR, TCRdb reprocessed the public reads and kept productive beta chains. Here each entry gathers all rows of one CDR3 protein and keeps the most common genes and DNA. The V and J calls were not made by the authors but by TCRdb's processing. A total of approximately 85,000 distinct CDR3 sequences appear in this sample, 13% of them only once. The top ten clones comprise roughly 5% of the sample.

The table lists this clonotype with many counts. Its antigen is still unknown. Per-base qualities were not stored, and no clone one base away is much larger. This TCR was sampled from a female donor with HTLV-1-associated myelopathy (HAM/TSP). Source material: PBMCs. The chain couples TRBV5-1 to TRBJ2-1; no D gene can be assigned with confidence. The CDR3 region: CASSLAYSHNEQFF. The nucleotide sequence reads TGCGCCAGCAGCTTGGCTTACAGCCACAATGAGCAGTTCTTC. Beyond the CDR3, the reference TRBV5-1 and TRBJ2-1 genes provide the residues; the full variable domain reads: KAGVTQTPRYLIKTRGQQVTLSCSPISGHRSVSWYQQTPGQGLQFLFEYFSETQRNKGNFPGRFSGRQFSNSRSEMNVSTLELGDSALYLCASSLAYSHNEQFFGPGTRLTVL.